These 14 T cell receptor beta chains were sequenced from one sample in a study of blood T cell repertoires in COVID-19 (dated by TCRdb to the early 2020s). The library came from the immunoSEQ multiplex PCR assay. TCRdb's version of the immuneACCESS table is confined to in-frame rearrangements and falls short of the full clone set. An unresolved V gene accounts for under half of the shortfall where checked; the remainder is of unknown origin. The sample profile shows roughly 250,000 clones; around 83% of them were found once. The ten largest account for 9.6% of the sample. The sequencing input was peripheral blood. The receptors shown here come from a woman over 75 with acute or convalescent COVID-19.

This clone appeared a few times. The chain recombines TRBV2 with TRBJ1-1; 10 bases line up with TRBD1. Germline V gives CDR1 SNHLY, CDR2 FYNNEI. V lost 6 bases to trimming and J lost 0 bases; unmatched junction nucleotides: 10. This CDR3 is 17 amino acids long. Here the CDR3 DNA reads TGTGCCAGCAGAAAAGACAGGGGGCCTTTCGTGAACACTGAAGCTTTCTTT. This sequence encodes CASRKDRGPFVNTEAFF.

The chain couples TRBV15 to TRBJ2-5; D unresolved. The germline V gene has CDR1 LNHNV and CDR2 YYDKDF (reference sequence). This CDR3 contains 13 residues. Deletions cut 3 bases from V and 2 bases from J, with 7 bases between. The DNA for the CDR3 is TGTGCCACCAGCAGGGAGTTTCAAGAGACCCAGTACTTC. As protein: CATSREFQETQYF.

The V call is TRBV5-4, the J call TRBJ2-5, with 10 nucleotides matching TRBD2. J lost 5 bases, V lost 4 bases, and 2 bases had no gene match. There are 13 residues in the CDR3. Germline loops: CDR1 SGHNT, CDR2 YYREEE (reference sequence). The CDR3 reads CASSVAGGETQYF. Here the CDR3 DNA reads TGTGCCAGCAGCGTAGCGGGGGGTGAGACCCAGTACTTC.

The chain is built from TRBV18 and TRBJ1-1; D is possibly TRBD1 (6 bases). This CDR3 is built from 16 residues. Germline V gene data show CDR1 as KGHSH and CDR2 as LQKENI. Trimming took 3 bases from V and 3 from J, leaving 17 bases between them. CDR3 nucleotide sequence: TGTGCCAGCTCACCTCGGGACAAACCTAGAGACACTGAAGCTTTCTTT. Translating it yields CASSPRDKPRDTEAFF.

The chain couples TRBV7-8 to TRBJ2-1, with D maybe TRBD2 (5 bases). Trimming left V 0 bases short and J 5 bases short, with 14 bases between. The CDR3 consists of 16 residues. Germline V gene lookup returns CDR1 SGHVS and CDR2 FQNEAQ. The CDR3 DNA follows: TGTGCCAGCAGCTTAGCGCGGGCAGTACAAAACAATGAGCAGTTCTTC. Protein product: CASSLARAVQNNEQFF.

The J gene is TRBJ2-1, the V gene TRBV15; TRBD1 matches 7 bases. In germline, CDR1 is LNHNV, CDR2 YYDKDF (reference sequence). V was clipped by 1 base and J by 3 bases; unmatched bases: 6. The CDR3 has 16 amino acids. The CDR3 spells CATSRAIGQVYNEQFF. The CDR3 coding sequence is TGTGCCACCAGCAGAGCGATTGGACAGGTCTACAATGAGCAGTTCTTC.

This chain links TRBV7-9 with TRBJ1-6; D uncertain. This CDR3 has 12 amino acids. V lost 1 base, J lost 13 bases, and 8 bases lay in between. Germline CDR1 is SEHNR and CDR2 is FQNEAQ (reference sequence). CDR3 sequence reads: CASSLDESPLHF. CDR3 nucleotide sequence: TGTGCCAGCAGCTTAGACGAGTCGCCCCTCCACTTT.

This rearrangement joins TRBV7-6 to TRBJ2-2; 14 bases are shared with TRBD2. Germline V gives CDR1 SGHVS, CDR2 FNYEAQ. Trimming removed 5 bases from V and 4 bases from J; junction bases left unmatched: 3. The CDR3 covers 16 residues. The CDR3 DNA sequence: TGTGCCAGCAGCCGACTAGCGGGGGGGGGCACCGGGGAGCTGTTTTTT. Protein: CASSRLAGGGTGELFF.

The chain employs TRBV19 and TRBJ1-3; tentative D call: TRBD1 (6 bases). Germline values: CDR1 LNHDA, CDR2 SQIVND (reference sequence). CDR3 length: 16 amino acids. Trimming took 0 bases from V and 3 from J, leaving 12 bases between them. CDR3 loop: CASSIDLGARGNTIYF. The CDR3, as DNA: TGTGCCAGTAGTATAGATCTGGGGGCGCGTGGAAACACCATATATTTT.

The J gene is TRBJ1-1, the V gene TRBV2; D unclear. The germline CDR1 and CDR2 sequences are SNHLY and FYNNEI. This CDR3 is 12 amino acids long. The V and J ends lost 8 bases and 9 bases respectively, with 16 bases between them. CDR3 nucleotide sequence: TGTGCCAGCCAAGTGCTTTCGCTAAAAGCTTTCTTT. Translated: CASQVLSLKAFF.

This chain uses TRBV10-3 with TRBJ1-2; the D is unclear. The germline gives CDR1 ENHRY, CDR2 SYGVKD. This CDR3 has 12 residues. The V gene lost 0 bases and the J gene lost 8 bases, with 7 bases spanning the gap. The CDR3 sequence is CAISESREGYTF. The DNA of the CDR3 is TGTGCCATCAGTGAGTCGAGGGAAGGCTACACCTTC.

This clone was found once. V gene TRBV2 combines with J gene TRBJ1-5; no clear D. From germline, CDR1 is SNHLY and CDR2 FYNNEI. The CDR3 spans 12 residues. V was trimmed by 4 bases and J by 4 bases, leaving 5 bases between them. The CDR3 loop reads CASSVPNQPQHF. DNA of the CDR3: TGTGCCAGCAGTGTCCCTAATCAGCCCCAGCATTTT. Variable domain in full (rest from reference TRBV2 and TRBJ1-5): EPEVTQTPSHQVTQMGQEVILRCVPISNHLYFYWYRQILGQKVEFLVSFYNNEISEKSEIFDDQFSVERPDGSNFTLKIRSTKLEDSAMYFCASSVPNQPQHFGDGTRLSIL.

The chain carries TRBV3-1 (or the pseudogene TRBV3-2) and TRBJ2-5; TRBD1 matches 9 bases. Trimming cost V 4 bases and J 5 bases; bases outside gene matches: 8. This CDR3 comprises 15 residues. CDR1 and CDR2 (germline): LGHDT, YNNKEL (reference sequence). As DNA, the CDR3 is TGTGCCAGCAGCCCCGGGACAGGGTGGGAGGAGACCCAGTACTTC. It encodes CASSPGTGWEETQYF.

The rearrangement uses TRBV9 and TRBJ2-1, with TRBD1 identical over 8 bases. Trimming removed 0 bases from V and 0 bases from J; junction bases left unmatched: 2. CDR1 SGDLS and CDR2 YYNGEE come from the germline V gene. The length of the CDR3 is 16 residues. This CDR3 reads CASSVGTGSSYNEQFF. The CDR3 DNA reads TGTGCCAGCAGCGTAGGGACAGGGAGCTCCTACAATGAGCAGTTCTTC. Using reference TRBV9 and TRBJ2-1 for the parts outside the CDR3, the full variable domain is DSGVTQTPKHLITATGQRVTLRCSPRSGDLSVYWYQQSLDQGLQFLIQYYNGEERAKGNILERFSAQQFPDLHSELNLSSLELGDSALYFCASSVGTGSSYNEQFFGPGTRLTVL.